Sequencing of this TCR beta chain was carried out in a study of blood T cell repertoires in COVID-19. About the research overall: Researchers got acute and convalescent COVID-19 samples from the United States, Italy and Spain.

Germline V CDR1 and CDR2: SGHRS, YFSETQ. The CDR3 totals 16 residues. After removal of 8 bases from V and 6 bases from J, the junction contained 17 bases not matched to a gene. Under the authors' procedure: Amplifying reference gene primers gave estimates of nucleated cell counts. Profiling relied on immunoSEQ multiplex PCR, and the TCRdb table lists in-frame clones only, not all of them. V, J and clone size were drawn from that table, and D and trimming were deduced from the DNA. The data show around 100,000 clones, with about nine tenths seen just once and around 6% held by the top ten. The TCR was taken from a man between 65 and 85 years old with acute or convalescent COVID-19. Sequenced: peripheral blood. This rearrangement joins TRBV5-1 to TRBJ2-1, with 7 bases aligning to TRBD2. The CDR3 sequence: CASAAGADHLANEQFF. The CDR3 DNA is TGCGCCAGTGCGGCGGGAGCGGACCACCTGGCCAATGAGCAGTTCTTC.